This T cell receptor beta chain was profiled in a study of graft-versus-host responses after intestinal transplantation. Study-level background: Every transplant recipient was induced with anti-thymocyte globulin, then maintained on tacrolimus and steroids for roughly 3 years. Study-level points and caveats: Recipient bone marrow held GvH clones, some seen earlier in ileum or blood.

Sequenced by immunoSEQ multiplex PCR; TCRdb stores in-frame clones only, minus some. This sample has over 65,000 clones, with 80% to 95% found just once. Trimming took 4 bases from V and 6 from J, leaving 26 bases between them. Per germline, CDR1 SGHRS and CDR2 YFSETQ. The CDR3 sequence is 18 residues long. This clone occurred once. The antigen is not known. This clonotype was obtained from a human donor who was the organ donor for an intestinal transplant. Here the sequenced sample was unstimulated CD8+ T cells sorted from spleen or lymph node cells, taken before transplant. The rearrangement links TRBV5-1 to TRBJ1-3; possibly TRBD1 for D (6 bases). Here the CDR3 reads CASSVPFFWGANENTIYF. The CDR3 DNA sequence: TGCGCCAGCAGCGTCCCTTTTTTTTGGGGGGCGAATGAAAACACCATATATTTT.